Listed below are T cell receptor beta chains from one sample, sequenced in a study of post-analysis software for immune sequencing data. TCRdb used MiXCR to reprocess the PCR reads, holding one entry per CDR3 protein. The data show approximately 630,000 distinct CDR3 sequences, more than 50% seen once. Sequenced: blood. The receptor set was obtained from a girl aged 2 to 10 with multiple sclerosis. Each CDR3 is given with its conserved first and last residue. D genes are given only for firm matches. Rows may omit the clone size; those that give it use once, few, many or a size class.

>NA|TRBD2|TRBJ2-3|TRBV11-2
CASSLDLRAGGDLDTQYF
TGTGCCAGCAGCTTAGATTTGCGGGCGGGAGGGGACCTAGATACGCAGTATTTT
>NA|TRBD2|TRBJ2-7|TRBV30
CAWSVGGAYEQYF
TGTGCCTGGAGTGTCGGGGGGGCCTACGAGCAGTACTTC
>NA|TRBD1|TRBJ2-5|TRBV24-1
CATSAEDRTAQETQYF
TGTGCCACCAGTGCCGAGGACAGGACCGCCCAAGAGACCCAGTACTTC
>NA|NA|TRBJ1-4|TRBV6-5
CASSYSGQLNEKLFF
TGTGCCAGCAGTTACTCGGGGCAGCTTAATGAAAAACTGTTTTTT
>NA|NA|TRBJ2-7|TRBV7-6
CASTSGTDSYNEQYF
TGTGCCAGCACCTCCGGCACAGACTCCTACAATGAGCAGTACTTC
>few|NA|TRBJ2-5|TRBV29-1
CSVEEGLRETQYF
TGCAGCGTTGAAGAAGGGCTAAGAGAGACCCAGTACTTC
>NA|TRBD1|TRBJ1-5|TRBV6-1
CASRAAGQGKGQPQHF
TGTGCCAGCAGGGCAGCTGGACAGGGTAAGGGCCAGCCCCAGCATTTT
>NA|NA|TRBJ2-6|TRBV3-1
CASSQVPSGANVLTF
TGTGCCAGCAGCCAAGTTCCATCTGGGGCCAACGTCCTGACTTTC
>NA|NA|TRBJ2-4|TRBV29-1
CSVVFFESSLAKNIQYF
TGCAGCGTCGTCTTTTTCGAGAGCTCCCTAGCCAAAAACATTCAGTACTTC
>NA|TRBD2|TRBJ2-3|TRBV12-3/TRBV12-4
CASSSWTSGGADTQYF
TGTGCCAGCAGTTCCTGGACTAGCGGGGGTGCAGATACGCAGTATTTT
>NA|TRBD1|TRBJ1-6|TRBV7-9
CASRRTGGSSPLHF
TGTGCCAGCAGGCGGACAGGGGGATCTTCACCCCTCCACTTT
>few|NA|TRBJ2-1|TRBV7-8
CASTRVEGPRHEQFF
TGTGCCAGCACCCGAGTCGAAGGTCCGCGCCATGAGCAGTTCTTC
>NA|TRBD1|TRBJ1-2|TRBV7-6
CASSPGQDNYGYTF
TGTGCCAGCAGCCCCGGACAGGACAACTATGGCTACACCTTC
>NA|TRBD2|TRBJ2-7|TRBV4-1
CASSQEIGSGAGGSYEQYF
TGCGCCAGCAGCCAAGAGATCGGAAGCGGGGCTGGGGGTTCGTACGAGCAGTACTTC
>NA|TRBD2|TRBJ2-3|TRBV7-7
CASSPGLAGETDTQYF
TGTGCTAGCAGCCCGGGACTAGCGGGAGAAACAGATACGCAGTATTTT
>NA|NA|TRBJ2-7|TRBV12-3/TRBV12-4
CASSRTQNEQYF
TGTGCCAGCAGTCGGACACAAAACGAGCAGTACTTC
>few|TRBD2|TRBJ2-3|TRBV12-3/TRBV12-4
CASSTSGEVDTQYF
TGTGCCAGCAGCACTAGCGGGGAGGTGGATACGCAGTATTTT
>once|NA|TRBJ2-7|TRBV29-1
CSVGTRHEQYF
TGCAGCGTGGGGACTCGGCACGAGCAGTACTTC
>once|NA|TRBJ2-7|TRBV5-1
CASSLRSEPNYEQYF
TGCGCCAGCAGCTTGAGGAGTGAGCCTAACTACGAGCAGTACTTC
>NA|TRBD2|TRBJ2-1|TRBV7-3
CASSVGLAGVSEQFF
TGTGCCAGCAGCGTCGGACTAGCGGGAGTGAGTGAGCAGTTCTTC
>NA|TRBD2|TRBJ2-5|TRBV27
CASSLIGLAGGDQETQYF
TGTGCCAGCAGTTTAATTGGACTAGCGGGGGGAGACCAAGAGACCCAGTACTTC
>NA|TRBD2|TRBJ2-5|TRBV7-6
CASSFRLAGQETQYF
TGTGCCAGCAGCTTTCGGCTAGCGGGACAAGAGACCCAGTACTTC
>NA|NA|TRBJ2-3|TRBV4-2
CASSPTLQVPDTQYF
TGTGCCAGCAGCCCAACACTTCAGGTGCCAGATACGCAGTATTTT
>NA|NA|TRBJ2-5|TRBV6-5
CASSPMRRAVEETQYF
TGTGCCAGCAGCCCGATGCGGAGGGCAGTGGAAGAGACCCAGTACTTC
>NA|TRBD2|TRBJ2-7|TRBV6-4
CASSGDSSGGCYEQYF
TGTGCCAGCAGCGGGGACTCTAGCGGGGGGTGCTACGAGCAGTACTTC
>NA|NA|TRBJ1-4|TRBV4-1
CASSQDPGTLREKLFF
TGCGCCAGCAGCCAAGACCCCGGGACCCTAAGAGAAAAACTGTTTTTT
>NA|NA|TRBJ1-1|TRBV29-1
CSGSTRVEAFF
TGCAGCGGATCGACCAGGGTCGAAGCTTTCTTT